This TCR beta chain was sequenced during a study of T cell clonotyping in hematopoietic cell transplantation. The method was immunoSEQ multiplex PCR; TCRdb's version includes in-frame clones alone and lacks a portion of them. Among roughly 12,000 clones listed, under 55% were seen once. Germline V gene sequence: CDR1 SGHDN, CDR2 FVKESK. V lost 3 bases to trimming and J lost 6 bases, with 8 bases between them. The CDR3 has 13 amino acids. The sequence was obtained from a man over 45 in good health. Some clones in this sample may be carry-over from other donors' samples. Material: peripheral blood mononuclear cells. V and J are TRBV14 and TRBJ2-2; maybe TRBD1 (5 bases). The chain's CDR3 is CASSHMGPGELFF. The DNA of the CDR3 is TGTGCCAGCAGCCATATGGGGCCCGGGGAGCTGTTTTTT.